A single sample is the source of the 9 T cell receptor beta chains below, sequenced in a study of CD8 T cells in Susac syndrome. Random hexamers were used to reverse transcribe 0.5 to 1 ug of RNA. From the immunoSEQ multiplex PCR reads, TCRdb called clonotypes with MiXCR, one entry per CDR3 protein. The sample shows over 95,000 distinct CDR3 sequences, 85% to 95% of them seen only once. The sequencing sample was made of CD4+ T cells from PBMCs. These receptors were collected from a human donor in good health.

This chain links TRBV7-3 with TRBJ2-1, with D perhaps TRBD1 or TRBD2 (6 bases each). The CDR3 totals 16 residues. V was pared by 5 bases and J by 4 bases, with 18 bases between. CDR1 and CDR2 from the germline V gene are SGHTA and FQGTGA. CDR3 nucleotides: TGTGCCAGCAGCACTCTGAGGGGGGCCTCATACAATGAGCAGTTCTTC. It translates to CASSTLRGASYNEQFF.

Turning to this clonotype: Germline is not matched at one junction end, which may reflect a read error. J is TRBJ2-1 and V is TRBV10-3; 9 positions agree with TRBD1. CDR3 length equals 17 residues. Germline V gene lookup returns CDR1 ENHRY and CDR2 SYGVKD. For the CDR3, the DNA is TGTACCATCAGTGAGTCGATGGGGACAGGGTCGGGGAATGAGCAGTTCTTC. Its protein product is CTISESMGTGSGNEQFF.

CDR3 amino acids: CASSQLDMGLPRTEAFF. The CDR3 DNA is TGCGCCAGCAGCCAACTAGATATGGGGCTTCCGAGGACTGAAGCTTTCTTT. V gene TRBV4-1 combines with J gene TRBJ1-1, with D possibly TRBD1 on 5 matching bases. The length of the CDR3 is 17 residues. V was clipped by 2 bases and J by 5 bases, with 21 bases between them. The germline V gene encodes CDR1 MGHRA and CDR2 YSYEKL.

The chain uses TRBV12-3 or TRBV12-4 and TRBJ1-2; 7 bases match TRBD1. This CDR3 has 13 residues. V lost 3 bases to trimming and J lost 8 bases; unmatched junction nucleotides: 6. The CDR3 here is CASSLEKGGGYTF. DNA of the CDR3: TGTGCCAGCAGTTTGGAGAAAGGGGGCGGCTACACCTTC.

The CDR3 spells CSVERLPYYGYTF. CDR3 bases: TGCAGCGTTGAAAGACTGCCCTACTATGGCTACACCTTC. The chain combines TRBV29-1 with TRBJ1-2; D call uncertain. Germline CDR1 reads SQVTM; CDR2 reads ANQGSEA. Deletions cut 2 bases from V and 3 bases from J, with 10 bases between. This CDR3 is built from 13 residues.

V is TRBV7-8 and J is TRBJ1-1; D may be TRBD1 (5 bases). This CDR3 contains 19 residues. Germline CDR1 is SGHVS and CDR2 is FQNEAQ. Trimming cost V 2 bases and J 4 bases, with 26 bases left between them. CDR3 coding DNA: TGTGCCAGCAGCTTACTTTCCCTCGTTGGGACGCAGCACTTCACTGAAGCTTTCTTT. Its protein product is CASSLLSLVGTQHFTEAFF.

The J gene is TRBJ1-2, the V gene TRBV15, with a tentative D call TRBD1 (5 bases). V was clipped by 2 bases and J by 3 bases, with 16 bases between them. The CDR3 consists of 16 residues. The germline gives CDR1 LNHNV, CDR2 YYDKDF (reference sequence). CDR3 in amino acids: CATSRSRQQVDYGYTF. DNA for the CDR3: TGTGCCACCAGCAGATCCCGTCAACAGGTCGACTATGGCTACACCTTC. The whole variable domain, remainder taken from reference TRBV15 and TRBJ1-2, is DAMVIQNPRYQVTQFGKPVTLSCSQTLNHNVMYWYQQKSSQAPKLLFHYYDKDFNNEADTPDNFQSRRPNTSFCFLDIRSPGLGDTAMYLCATSRSRQQVDYGYTFGSGTRLTVV.

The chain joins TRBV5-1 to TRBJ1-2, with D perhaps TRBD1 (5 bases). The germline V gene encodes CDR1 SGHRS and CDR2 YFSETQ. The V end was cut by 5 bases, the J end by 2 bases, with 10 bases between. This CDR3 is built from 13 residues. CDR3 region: CASRPGGNYGYTF. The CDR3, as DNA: TGCGCCAGCAGACCGGGGGGAAACTATGGCTACACCTTC.

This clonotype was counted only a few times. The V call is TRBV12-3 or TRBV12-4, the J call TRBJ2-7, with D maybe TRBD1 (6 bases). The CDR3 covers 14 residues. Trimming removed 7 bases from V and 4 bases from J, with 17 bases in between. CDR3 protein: CASTLTGGSYEQYF. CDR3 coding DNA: TGTGCCAGCACCCTGACAGGCGGGTCGTACGAGCAGTACTTC.